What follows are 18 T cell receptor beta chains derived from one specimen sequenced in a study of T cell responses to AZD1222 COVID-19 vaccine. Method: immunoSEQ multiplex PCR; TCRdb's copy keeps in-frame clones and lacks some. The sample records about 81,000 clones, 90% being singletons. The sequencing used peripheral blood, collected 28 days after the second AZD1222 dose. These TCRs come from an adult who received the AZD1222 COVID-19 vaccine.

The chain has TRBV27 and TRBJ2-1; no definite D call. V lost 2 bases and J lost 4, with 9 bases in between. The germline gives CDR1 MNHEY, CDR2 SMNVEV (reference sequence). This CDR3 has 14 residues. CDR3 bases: TGTGCCAGCAGTTTAAGGTGGCGTTACAATGAGCAGTTCTTC. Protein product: CASSLRWRYNEQFF.

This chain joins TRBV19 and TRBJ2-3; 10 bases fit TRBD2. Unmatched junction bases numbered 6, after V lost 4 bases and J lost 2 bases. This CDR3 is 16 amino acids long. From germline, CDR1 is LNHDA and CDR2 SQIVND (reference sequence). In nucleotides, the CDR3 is TGTGCCAGTAGTACAGGGACTAGCGAGGTCACAGATACGCAGTATTTT. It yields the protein CASSTGTSEVTDTQYF.

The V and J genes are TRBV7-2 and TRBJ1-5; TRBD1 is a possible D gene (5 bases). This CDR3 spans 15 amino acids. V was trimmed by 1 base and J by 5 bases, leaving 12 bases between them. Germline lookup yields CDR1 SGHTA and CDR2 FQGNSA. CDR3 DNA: TGTGCCAGCAGCTTAGTAAAGGGGAGTTATCAGCCCCAGCATTTT. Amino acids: CASSLVKGSYQPQHF.

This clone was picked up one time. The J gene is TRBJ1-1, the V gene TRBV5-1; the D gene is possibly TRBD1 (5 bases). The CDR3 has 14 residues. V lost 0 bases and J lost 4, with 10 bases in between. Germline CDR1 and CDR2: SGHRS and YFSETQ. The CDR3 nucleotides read TGCGCCAGCAGCTTGGGCAGGGCAGTCACTGAAGCTTTCTTT. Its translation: CASSLGRAVTEAFF.

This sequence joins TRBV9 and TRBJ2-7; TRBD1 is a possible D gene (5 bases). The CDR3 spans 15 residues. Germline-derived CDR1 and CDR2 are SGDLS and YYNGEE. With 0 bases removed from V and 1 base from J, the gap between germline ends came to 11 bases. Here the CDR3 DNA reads TGTGCCAGCAGCGTAGGATGGCAGGGATCCTACGAGCAGTACTTC. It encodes CASSVGWQGSYEQYF.

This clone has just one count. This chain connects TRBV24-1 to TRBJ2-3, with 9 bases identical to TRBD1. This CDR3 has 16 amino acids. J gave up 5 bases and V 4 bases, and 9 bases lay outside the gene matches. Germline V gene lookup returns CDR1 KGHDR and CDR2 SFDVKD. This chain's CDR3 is CATSDTGTGKKDTQYF. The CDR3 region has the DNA TGTGCCACCAGTGACACCGGGACAGGGAAAAAAGATACGCAGTATTTT.

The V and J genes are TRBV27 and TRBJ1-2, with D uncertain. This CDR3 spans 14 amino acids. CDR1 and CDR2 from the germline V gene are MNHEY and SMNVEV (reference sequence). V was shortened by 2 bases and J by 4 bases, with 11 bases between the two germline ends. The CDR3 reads CASSLRAGSYGYTF. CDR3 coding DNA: TGTGCCAGCAGTTTAAGGGCGGGGTCCTATGGCTACACCTTC.

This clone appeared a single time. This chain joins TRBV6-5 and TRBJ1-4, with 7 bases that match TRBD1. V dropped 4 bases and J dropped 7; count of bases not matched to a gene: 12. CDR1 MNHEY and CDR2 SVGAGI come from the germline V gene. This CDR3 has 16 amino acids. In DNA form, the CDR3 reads TGTGCCAGCAGTTCCTCGTGGGGACAGTCTACTGAAAAACTGTTTTTT. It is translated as CASSSSWGQSTEKLFF.

CDR3 amino acids: CASTTGLPAFYEQYF. In nucleotides, the CDR3 is TGTGCCAGCACTACGGGCCTTCCTGCATTCTACGAGCAGTACTTC. The V gene is TRBV6-5, the J gene TRBJ2-7; the D is unclear. Trimming left V 7 bases short and J 3 bases short, with 19 bases between. Germline loops: CDR1 MNHEY, CDR2 SVGAGI. CDR3 size: 15 residues.

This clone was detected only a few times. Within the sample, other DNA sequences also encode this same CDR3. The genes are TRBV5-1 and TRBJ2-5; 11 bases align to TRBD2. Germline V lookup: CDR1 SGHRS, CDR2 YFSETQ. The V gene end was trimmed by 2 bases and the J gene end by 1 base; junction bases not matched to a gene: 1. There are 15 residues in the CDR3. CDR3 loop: CASSFGLAGQETQYF. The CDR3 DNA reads TGCGCCAGCAGCTTTGGACTAGCGGGCCAAGAGACCCAGTACTTC.

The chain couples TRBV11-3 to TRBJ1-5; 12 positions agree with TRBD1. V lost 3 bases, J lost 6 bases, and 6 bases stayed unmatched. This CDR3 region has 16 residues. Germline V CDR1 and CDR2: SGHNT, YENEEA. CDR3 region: CASSFWDRGPFQPQHF. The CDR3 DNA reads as TGTGCCAGCAGCTTTTGGGACAGGGGGCCCTTTCAGCCCCAGCATTTT.

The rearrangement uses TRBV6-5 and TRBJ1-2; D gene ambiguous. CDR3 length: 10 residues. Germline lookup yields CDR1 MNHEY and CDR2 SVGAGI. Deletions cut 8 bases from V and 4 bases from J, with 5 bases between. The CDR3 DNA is TGTGCCAGCGGCGGCTATGGCTACACCTTC. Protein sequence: CASGGYGYTF.

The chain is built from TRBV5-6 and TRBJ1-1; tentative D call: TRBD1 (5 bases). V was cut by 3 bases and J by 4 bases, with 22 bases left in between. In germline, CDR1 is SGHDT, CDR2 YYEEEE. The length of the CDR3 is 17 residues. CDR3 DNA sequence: TGTGCCAGCAGCTCCTTAGCTTCAGGGCCTTCGAGCACTGAAGCTTTCTTT. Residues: CASSSLASGPSSTEAFF.

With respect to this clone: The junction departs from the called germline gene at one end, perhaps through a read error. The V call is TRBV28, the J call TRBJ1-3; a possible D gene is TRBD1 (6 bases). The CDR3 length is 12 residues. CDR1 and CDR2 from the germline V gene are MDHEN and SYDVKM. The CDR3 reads CASSLGGALWGF. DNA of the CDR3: TGTGCCAGCAGTTTAGGGGGCGCCCTATGGGGATTT.

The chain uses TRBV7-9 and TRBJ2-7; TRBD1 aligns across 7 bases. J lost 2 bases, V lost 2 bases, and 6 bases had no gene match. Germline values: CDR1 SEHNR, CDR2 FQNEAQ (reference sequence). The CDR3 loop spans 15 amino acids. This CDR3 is CASSLQGVRPYEQYF. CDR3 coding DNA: TGTGCCAGCAGCTTACAGGGGGTGAGACCCTACGAGCAGTACTTC.

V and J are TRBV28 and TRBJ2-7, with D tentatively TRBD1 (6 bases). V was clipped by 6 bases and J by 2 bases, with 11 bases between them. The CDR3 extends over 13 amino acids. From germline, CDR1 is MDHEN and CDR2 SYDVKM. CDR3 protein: CASRRTVAYEQYF. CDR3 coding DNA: TGTGCCAGCAGAAGGACAGTCGCCTACGAGCAGTACTTC.

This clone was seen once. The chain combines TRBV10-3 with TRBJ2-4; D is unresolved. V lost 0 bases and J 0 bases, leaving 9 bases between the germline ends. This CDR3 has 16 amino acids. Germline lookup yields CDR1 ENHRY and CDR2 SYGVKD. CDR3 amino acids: CAISESDRVAKNIQYF. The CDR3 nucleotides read TGTGCCATCAGTGAGTCGGACCGGGTAGCCAAAAACATTCAGTACTTC.

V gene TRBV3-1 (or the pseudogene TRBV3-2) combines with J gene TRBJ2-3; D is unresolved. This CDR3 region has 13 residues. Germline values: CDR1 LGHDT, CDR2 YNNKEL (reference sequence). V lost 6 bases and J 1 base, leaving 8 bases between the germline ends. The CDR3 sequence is CASRTLGTDTQYF. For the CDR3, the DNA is TGTGCCAGCAGGACACTCGGCACAGATACGCAGTATTTT.